The 11 T cell receptor beta chains given below trace back to one sample, sequenced in a study of vaccination and CD4 T cells after COVID-19. Which antigens these TCRs recognize remains unknown. Cultured CD4+ T cell DNA underwent sequencing with the Oncomine TCR Beta short-read assay. TCRdb itself ran the PCR reads through MiXCR, one entry per CDR3 protein. The sample has 15,000 or so distinct CDR3 sequences, less than 60% seen once; the top ten hold about 25%. Stated treatment: roughly 11-day PBMC culture with coronavirus spike peptide pools or control peptides (ViraFEST assay). Sequenced material: cultured CD4+ T cells from blood, taken after SARS-CoV-2 vaccination. The receptors shown here come from a human donor with COVID-19.

V and J are TRBV6-1 and TRBJ2-2, with a possible D match to TRBD2 (5 bases). CDR1 is MNHNS, CDR2 SASEGT, per germline. CDR3 length equals 17 residues. Trimming stripped 0 bases from V and 1 base from J, with 12 bases between. The DNA of the CDR3 is TGTGCCAGCAGTGAAGCTCACGGGATTCTGAACACCGGGGAGCTGTTTTTT. The encoded protein is CASSEAHGILNTGELFF.

This chain links TRBV19 with TRBJ2-6; no clear D. Germline V CDR1 and CDR2: LNHDA, SQIVND (reference sequence). CDR3 length: 16 amino acids. With 1 base removed from V and 4 bases from J, the gap between germline ends came to 11 bases. This CDR3 is CASSIVGAPGANVLTF. CDR3 nucleotides: TGTGCCAGTAGTATAGTAGGAGCTCCCGGGGCCAACGTCCTGACTTTC.

This chain joins TRBV2 and TRBJ2-5; no reliable D call. Trimming took off 2 bases at V and 1 base at J, with 8 bases between the two ends. The CDR3 is 14 amino acids. Germline CDR1 SNHLY, CDR2 FYNNEI. The CDR3 protein is CASSEWSSQETQYF. In DNA, the CDR3 is TGTGCCAGCAGTGAATGGTCTAGCCAAGAGACCCAGTACTTC.

The gene calls are TRBV28 and TRBJ2-4, with TRBD2 as a possible D gene (7 bases). V lost 6 bases and J lost 6, with 18 bases in between. CDR1 is MDHEN and CDR2 is SYDVKM in the germline V gene. The CDR3 is 15 residues long. DNA of the CDR3: TGTGCCAGCAGATTGAGCAGGGGAGGGGGAAACATTCAGTACTTC. Amino acids: CASRLSRGGGNIQYF.

This chain links TRBV9 with TRBJ1-5; the D is unclear. The CDR3 runs to 15 residues. The V gene lost 0 bases and the J gene lost 2 bases, with 9 bases spanning the gap. Germline CDR1 reads SGDLS; CDR2 reads YYNGEE. The CDR3 spells CASSVAGVGNQPQHF. CDR3 bases: TGTGCCAGCAGCGTAGCTGGGGTGGGCAATCAGCCCCAGCATTTT. The full variable domain, completed using reference TRBV9 and TRBJ1-5, is DSGVTQTPKHLITATGQRVTLRCSPRSGDLSVYWYQQSLDQGLQFLIQYYNGEERAKGNILERFSAQQFPDLHSELNLSSLELGDSALYFCASSVAGVGNQPQHFGDGTRLSIL.

The chain carries TRBV2 and TRBJ1-3; a possible D gene is TRBD1 (5 bases). Trimming removed 7 bases from V and 4 bases from J, with 11 bases in between. The CDR3 spans 13 residues. Germline CDR1 reads SNHLY; CDR2 reads FYNNEI. The CDR3 here is CASTQKGGNTIYF. The CDR3 DNA sequence: TGTGCCAGCACTCAAAAGGGGGGAAACACCATATATTTT. Full variable domain (missing parts from reference TRBV2 and TRBJ1-3): EPEVTQTPSHQVTQMGQEVILRCVPISNHLYFYWYRQILGQKVEFLVSFYNNEISEKSEIFDDQFSVERPDGSNFTLKIRSTKLEDSAMYFCASTQKGGNTIYFGEGSWLTVV.

V and J are TRBV4-1 and TRBJ2-7, with 9 bases matching TRBD2. V was clipped by 2 bases and J by 5 bases; unmatched bases: 7. Germline CDR1 and CDR2: MGHRA and YSYEKL. The CDR3 is 15 residues long. As DNA, the CDR3 is TGCGCCAGCAGCCAAATTACTAGCGGGTCTAACGAGCAGTACTTC. This translates into CASSQITSGSNEQYF.

This clonotype was seen a few times. The rearrangement links TRBV18 to TRBJ1-1; D not resolved. V lost 2 bases and J 1 base, leaving 8 bases between the germline ends. The CDR3 extends over 14 amino acids. CDR1 is KGHSH and CDR2 is LQKENI in the germline V gene. The CDR3 protein is CASSPLEKNTEAFF. The CDR3 bases are TGTGCCAGCTCACCATTGGAGAAGAACACTGAAGCTTTCTTT.

This clonotype has only a few counts. The J gene is TRBJ2-3, the V gene TRBV7-6; no firm D call. Germline CDR1 and CDR2: SGHVS and FNYEAQ. Trimming took 2 bases from V and 6 from J, leaving 12 bases between them. The CDR3 has 14 amino acids. CDR3 protein: CASSLWVSGDTQYF. The CDR3 DNA follows: TGTGCCAGCAGCTTATGGGTCTCTGGGGATACGCAGTATTTT.

This clonotype has just a few counts. The genes are TRBV6-1 and TRBJ2-7; D is perhaps TRBD2 (5 bases). This CDR3 spans 14 amino acids. CDR1 and CDR2 (germline): MNHNS, SASEGT. V lost 2 bases, J lost 5 bases, and 13 bases lay in between. In DNA, the CDR3 is TGTGCCAGCAGTGAATCGGGAAAAACCCACGAGCAGTACTTC. Translating gives CASSESGKTHEQYF.

This clonotype was counted a few times. This sequence joins TRBV19 and TRBJ1-2; D not certain. Germline V gives CDR1 LNHDA, CDR2 SQIVND (reference sequence). Trimming cost V 4 bases and J 0 bases, with 6 bases left between them. The CDR3 spans 13 residues. Written as DNA, the CDR3 is TGTGCCAGTAGTAGCCAGACTAACTATGGCTACACCTTC. It specifies CASSSQTNYGYTF.